This paragraph reports one T cell receptor beta chain. The data were produced by immunoSEQ multiplex PCR, yet TCRdb's version contains in-frame clones alone and is incomplete. The sample has around 80,000 clones, 90% to 97% seen once. The CDR3 extends over 12 amino acids. Trimming took 6 bases from V and 4 from J, leaving 13 bases between them. Germline V gene data show CDR1 as GTSNPN and CDR2 as SVGIG (reference sequence). The record originates from a study of technical replicates of blood from a handful of donors. Sequenced material: T cells isolated from PBMCs. The TCR sequence derives from a human donor in good health. The rearrangement uses TRBV30 and TRBJ2-7; D is possibly TRBD2 (5 bases). The CDR3 sequence is CACGNSGYEQYF. CDR3 DNA: TGTGCCTGTGGTAACAGCGGATACGAGCAGTACTTC.